One T cell receptor (beta chain) is described in this entry. This sample was taken from a study of blood T cell repertoires in COVID-19. Study-wide context: PBMCs, B-cell-depleted T cells, or T cells were the source of the cDNA or gDNA that made up the material.

V was pared by 5 bases and J by 6 bases, with 12 bases of the junction left unmatched. CDR1 is LGHDT, CDR2 YNNKEL, per germline (reference sequence). CDR3 length: 15 amino acids. Original methodology: Nucleated cell number was recorded as an estimate derived from reference gene primer amplification. Repertoires were generated with immunoSEQ multiplex PCR, while TCRdb's copy carries only in-frame clones and drops some. The V and J calls and clone size are taken from that table; D and trimming were inferred from the DNA. The sample yields about 73,000 clones, around 77% seen once. The sample consisted of peripheral blood. The sequence derives from a man between 65 and 85 years old with COVID-19, enrolled during active disease. V is TRBV3-1 (or the pseudogene TRBV3-2) and J is TRBJ2-7; TRBD2 matches at 8 bases. The CDR3 sequence is CASSKPGLVAVEQYF. The CDR3 DNA reads TGTGCCAGCAGCAAACCGGGACTAGTAGCGGTCGAGCAGTACTTC.